This T cell receptor beta chain was sequenced for a study of blood T cell repertoires in COVID-19. Across the study: Specimens from acute and convalescent COVID-19 originated in the United States, Italy and Spain. The analysed material was cDNA or gDNA that came from T cells, B-cell-depleted T cells, or PBMCs.

The CDR3 length is 15 residues. Deletions cut 4 bases from V and 0 bases from J, with 13 bases between. The V gene's germline CDR1 is SGHDT and CDR2 YYEEEE. In the original processing: Reference gene primers were amplified, and this amplification served to estimate nucleated cell counts. TCRdb's copy holds only in-frame clones and misses some; the assay was immunoSEQ multiplex PCR. V, J and clone size were drawn from that table, and D and trimming were deduced from the DNA. The sample records some 380,000 clones, roughly 86% being singletons. The V and J genes are TRBV5-6 and TRBJ1-2; no clear D gene. The receptor was isolated from a middle-aged woman with acute COVID-19. Material: PBMCs or T cells enriched from blood (not recorded which). DNA of the CDR3: TGTGCCAGCAGCCGTACAGAATTAGCTAACTATGGCTACACCTTC. Translating gives CASSRTELANYGYTF.